Listed below are T cell receptor beta chains from one sample, sequenced in a study of control samples from healthy donors and cancer patients. Clones were read by immunoSEQ multiplex PCR, and TCRdb kept only the in-frame ones, dropping some. The table has about 120,000 clones, over 85% seen once. The sample consisted of blood. The receptors stem from a man younger than 35 in good health. The CDR3 runs from the conserved cysteine through the conserved F or W. The D gene is left open where the match is weak. Rows give clone size only sometimes, using once, few, many, or a class for an expanded clone.

cdr3_length j_call v_call d_call clone_size cdr3_aa cdr3_nt
13 TRBJ1-2 TRBV5-6 . once CASRDRNRYGYTF TGTGCCAGCAGAGACAGGAACCGCTATGGCTACACCTTC
15 TRBJ1-2 TRBV28 TRBD1 once CASSLRRQGRGGYTF TGTGCCAGCAGTTTGCGGAGACAGGGCCGCGGGGGCTACACCTTC
14 TRBJ2-7 TRBV6-5 TRBD1 . CASSRDRGFHEQYF TGTGCCAGCAGTAGGGACAGGGGCTTCCACGAGCAGTACTTC
13 TRBJ2-3 TRBV7-2 . . CASSLGAADTQYF TGTGCCAGCAGCTTGGGGGCGGCAGATACGCAGTATTTT
15 TRBJ1-2 TRBV5-1 TRBD1 . CASSPRDRVNYGYTF TGCGCCAGCAGCCCGCGGGACAGGGTTAACTATGGCTACACCTTC
14 TRBJ2-7 TRBV10-3 . . CAIKKQEGSDEQYF TGTGCCATCAAAAAACAGGAAGGGAGCGACGAGCAGTACTTC
14 TRBJ2-3 TRBV5-1 . . CASSLNRVTDTQYF TGCGCCAGCAGCTTAAACAGGGTCACAGATACGCAGTATTTT
16 TRBJ2-6 TRBV11-2 TRBD1 . CASSHEGAGGANVLTF TGTGCCAGCAGTCACGAGGGGGCAGGAGGGGCCAACGTCCTGACTTTC
14 TRBJ2-7 TRBV4-2 TRBD2 . CASQTPGLAGEQYF TGTGCCAGCCAAACCCCGGGACTAGCGGGAGAGCAGTACTTC
13 TRBJ1-1 TRBV5-5 TRBD1 . CASSRGQGIEAFF TGTGCCAGCAGCCGGGGACAGGGGATTGAAGCTTTCTTT
17 TRBJ2-3 TRBV5-1 TRBD2 few CASSPYLSGGSTDTQYF TGCGCCAGCAGCCCTTATCTTAGCGGGGGGAGCACAGATACGCAGTATTTT
13 TRBJ1-2 TRBV7-9 . . CASSLGVGRGYTF TGTGCCAGCAGCTTAGGAGTGGGGAGAGGCTACACCTTC
13 TRBJ1-2 TRBV3-1/TRBV3-2 . once CASTPRGDYGYTF TGTGCCAGCACTCCTCGGGGCGACTATGGCTACACCTTC
14 TRBJ1-2 TRBV9 . . CASSDSAGLYGYTF TGTGCCAGCAGCGATAGTGCAGGTCTCTATGGCTACACCTTC
14 TRBJ1-2 TRBV9 TRBD1 . CASSARDRGWGYTF TGTGCCAGCAGCGCTCGGGACAGGGGTTGGGGCTACACCTTC
12 TRBJ2-1 TRBV7-2 . . CASSLGTGTQFF TGTGCCAGCAGCTTAGGAACAGGCACGCAGTTCTTC
14 TRBJ1-4 TRBV19 . . CASSLTGGYEKLFF TGTGCCAGTAGCCTGACTGGGGGATACGAAAAACTGTTTTTT
18 TRBJ2-3 TRBV7-3 TRBD2 . CASSPSGASGGTTDTQYF TGTGCCAGCAGCCCCTCTGGGGCTAGCGGGGGGACCACAGATACGCAGTATTTT
15 TRBJ1-4 TRBV27 . . CASSLWANRGEKLFF TGTGCCAGCAGTTTATGGGCAAACCGGGGGGAAAAACTGTTTTTT
15 TRBJ1-4 TRBV9 . . CASSVGWQVNEKLFF TGTGCCAGCAGCGTAGGGTGGCAGGTTAATGAAAAACTGTTTTTT
14 TRBJ1-5 TRBV10-3 . . CAIRSQGLGQPQHF TGTGCCATCAGGTCACAGGGTTTGGGGCAGCCCCAGCATTTT
15 TRBJ2-3 TRBV6-5 . . CASRSRDLGPDTQYF TGTGCCAGCAGGTCCCGGGACCTTGGTCCAGATACGCAGTATTTT
14 TRBJ1-5 TRBV5-4 . . CASSLGGSDQPQHF TGTGCCAGCAGCTTGGGAGGTTCGGATCAGCCCCAGCATTTT
13 TRBJ2-5 TRBV12-3/TRBV12-4 . . CASTSGQSETQYF TGTGCCAGCACCTCCGGACAGAGCGAGACCCAGTACTTC
11 TRBJ2-7 TRBV24-1 . . CATSNGYEQYF TGTGCCACTAGTAACGGGTACGAGCAGTACTTC
17 TRBJ1-1 TRBV9 . once CASSFRRDARGGTEAFF TGTGCCAGCAGCTTTAGACGGGACGCTCGGGGAGGCACTGAAGCTTTCTTT
14 TRBJ1-5 TRBV19 . . CASSIWGFNQPQHF TGTGCCAGTAGTATCTGGGGCTTCAATCAGCCCCAGCATTTT
14 TRBJ2-5 TRBV19 . . CARPGHSTQETQYF TGTGCCAGGCCAGGTCACTCAACCCAAGAGACCCAGTACTTC
13 TRBJ2-2 TRBV2 TRBD2 . CASTSGGAGELFF TGTGCCAGCACTAGCGGGGGGGCCGGGGAGCTGTTTTTT
12 TRBJ1-1 TRBV11-2 . . CASSLYHTEAFF TGTGCCAGCAGCTTGTATCACACTGAAGCTTTCTTT
15 TRBJ2-7 TRBV5-1 . . CASSLRPGDSYEQYF TGCGCCAGCAGCTTGCGCCCAGGGGATTCTTACGAGCAGTACTTC
14 TRBJ2-2 TRBV7-9 . . CASSLAQPTGELFF TGTGCCAGCAGCTTAGCACAGCCAACCGGGGAGCTGTTTTTT
14 TRBJ1-2 TRBV10-3 . . CAISERGPIYGYTF TGTGCCATCAGTGAACGGGGCCCCATCTATGGCTACACCTTC
14 TRBJ2-5 TRBV6-6 . . CASSYSSGVETQYF TGTGCCAGCAGTTACTCGAGTGGGGTGGAGACCCAGTACTTC
14 TRBJ2-1 TRBV9 . . CASSKALMNNEQFF TGTGCCAGCAGCAAAGCCCTCATGAACAATGAGCAGTTCTTC
13 TRBJ1-2 TRBV6-5 . . CASSYGGPYGYTF TGTGCCAGCAGTTACGGGGGTCCCTATGGCTACACCTTC
20 TRBJ1-2 TRBV5-4 TRBD1 . CASSRWDRGKWVGANYGYTF TGTGCCAGCAGCCGGTGGGACAGGGGAAAGTGGGTTGGAGCTAACTATGGCTACACCTTC
14 TRBJ1-2 TRBV3-1/TRBV3-2 TRBD1 . CASSQRDRDYGYTF TGTGCCAGCAGCCAAAGGGACAGGGACTATGGCTACACCTTC
13 TRBJ1-2 TRBV30 . . CAWSVGINYGYTF TGTGCCTGGAGTGTCGGGATTAACTATGGCTACACCTTC
18 TRBJ2-6 TRBV7-7 TRBD1 . CASSLHPGQISGANVLTF TGTGCCAGCAGCTTACATCCGGGACAGATCTCTGGGGCCAACGTCCTGACTTTC
14 TRBJ2-3 TRBV4-2 . . CASSLQRSGDTQYF TGTGCCAGCAGCCTCCAGAGGTCGGGAGATACGCAGTATTTT
15 TRBJ2-1 TRBV7-2 TRBD2 . CASRRASGVNNEQFF TGTGCCAGCAGGAGGGCCAGCGGGGTTAACAATGAGCAGTTCTTC
13 TRBJ2-5 TRBV18 . . CASSPPSQETQYF TGTGCCAGCTCACCTCCCTCACAAGAGACCCAGTACTTC
18 TRBJ2-3 TRBV30 TRBD2 . CAWRAPGLAGSYTDTQYF TGTGCCTGGAGAGCCCCGGGACTAGCGGGGAGCTACACAGATACGCAGTATTTT
13 TRBJ1-2 TRBV5-1 . . CASSPGTVSGYTF TGCGCCAGCAGCCCGGGGACTGTCTCAGGCTACACCTTC
15 TRBJ1-1 TRBV6-1 . . CASSELPLMNTEAFF TGTGCCAGCAGTGAACTTCCTCTTATGAACACTGAAGCTTTCTTT
16 TRBJ2-6 TRBV9 TRBD2 once CASSRYAGAGANVLTF TGTGCCAGCAGCCGTTATGCGGGGGCTGGGGCCAACGTCCTGACTTTC
14 TRBJ1-5 TRBV27 . . CASREGLSNQPQHF TGTGCCAGCAGGGAGGGGTTGAGCAATCAGCCCCAGCATTTT
16 TRBJ1-5 TRBV30 . . CAFGQGPTFGNQPQHF TGTGCCTTCGGGCAGGGTCCGACATTCGGCAATCAGCCCCAGCATTTT
18 TRBJ2-4 TRBV3-1/TRBV3-2 . . CASSQGFREKLAKNIQYF TGTGCCAGCAGCCAAGGATTCAGAGAGAAGCTAGCCAAAAACATTCAGTACTTC
17 TRBJ2-2 TRBV3-1/TRBV3-2 TRBD2 . CASSRPGGGAGVGELFF TGTGCCAGCAGCCGCCCCGGCGGGGGGGCCGGAGTCGGGGAGCTGTTTTTT
18 TRBJ2-5 TRBV29-1 . . CSVERRVAWGWFGETQYF TGCAGCGTTGAACGGCGGGTTGCATGGGGGTGGTTCGGAGAGACCCAGTACTTC
17 TRBJ1-2 TRBV6-6 TRBD1 . CASSPGTGGRGEYGYTF TGTGCCAGCAGTCCCGGGACAGGGGGCAGGGGAGAGTATGGCTACACCTTC
14 TRBJ2-1 TRBV9 TRBD2 . CASSPSGDSNEQFF TGTGCCAGCAGCCCTAGCGGGGACTCGAATGAGCAGTTCTTC
16 TRBJ1-2 TRBV4-2 . . CASSQDESTGVYGYTF TGTGCCAGCAGCCAAGATGAATCTACAGGAGTCTATGGCTACACCTTC